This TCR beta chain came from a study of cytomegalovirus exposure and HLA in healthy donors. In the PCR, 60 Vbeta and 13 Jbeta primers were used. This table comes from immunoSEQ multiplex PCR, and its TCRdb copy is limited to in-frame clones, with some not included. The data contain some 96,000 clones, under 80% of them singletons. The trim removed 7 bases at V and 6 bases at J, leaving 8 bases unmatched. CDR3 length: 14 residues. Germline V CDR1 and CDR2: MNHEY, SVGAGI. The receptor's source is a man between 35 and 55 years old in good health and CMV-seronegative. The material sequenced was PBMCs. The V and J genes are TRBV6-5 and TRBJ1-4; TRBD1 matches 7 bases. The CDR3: CASNRQGKHEKLFF. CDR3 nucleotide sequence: TGTGCCAGCAACAGACAGGGTAAACATGAAAAACTGTTTTTT.